Included here is one T cell receptor (beta chain) sequence, with context. Its antigen remains unknown. Germline trimming cut 6 bases from V and 4 bases from J; bases unmatched to any gene: 9. The CDR3 is 15 residues long. The germline CDR1 and CDR2 sequences are SEHNR and FQNEAQ (reference sequence). The sample belongs to a study of T cells after yellow fever vaccination. Study context: For low cell numbers, libraries were made with SMART-Seq v4 Ultra Low Input.

The TCR cDNA carried a universal primer site and UMIs from 5'RACE template switching. TCRdb recomputed calls from the 5' RACE reads with MiXCR, one row per CDR3 protein. The sample consists of some 300,000 distinct CDR3 sequences, around 10% of them appearing once. General observations from the study: Clonotypes found in both CD4 and CD8 compartments made up a small share.

The sequence was collected from a man aged 18 to 30 who received the YFV17D yellow fever vaccine. V usage is TRBV7-9 and J usage is TRBJ2-5; TRBD2 aligns across 9 bases. The starting material was CD4+ T cells sorted from PBMCs, obtained 5 days after the yellow fever booster vaccination. CDR3 protein: CASRPGVAGVETQYF. For the CDR3, the DNA is TGTGCCAGCAGACCCGGTGTAGCGGGGGTAGAGACCCAGTACTTC.